This T cell receptor (beta chain) was sequenced for a study of tumor-infiltrating lymphocytes in primary liver carcinoma. Overall study context: Aged between 30 and 69 years, the patients were men and women. Broader study findings: Overlap between tumor regions exceeded overlap of tumor with adjacent tissue or blood. Tumors had a significantly higher top-250-clone fraction than blood (p = 0.039).

Alongside blood RNA obtained from unsorted whole blood, germline DNA was also extracted. Infection with HBV was chronic in patients; they were treatment-naive. This CDR3 contains 12 residues. V shed 0 bases and J shed 4 bases, with 6 bases lying between them. Germline CDR1 and CDR2: SQVTM and ANQGSEA. Priming with a constant-region primer yielded TCR beta cDNA from roughly 0.45 ug total RNA. A slightly modified ARM-PCR protocol with three nested multiplex PCR rounds produced these TCR beta libraries. Primers for the first two PCR rounds were TRBV1-TRBV30 forward primers and a C-beta reverse primer (around 10 cycles per round). In TCRdb, the multiplex PCR reads were re-called with MiXCR into one record per CDR3 protein. Among 310,000 or so distinct CDR3 sequences, less than 65% were seen once, and the ten largest hold roughly 6%. This clonotype occurred a few times. The antigen is not known. A much larger clonotype is one base distant, so this may be a read error. Since no conserved phenylalanine or tryptophan closes the CDR3, a read error is the likely cause.

This sequence joins TRBV29-1 and TRBJ1-1; D is ambiguous. The source of this sequence is a man aged 40-55 years with primary liver carcinoma and hepatitis B virus infection. Sequenced sample: peripheral blood. The CDR3, as DNA: TGCAGCGTTGAAGAAGGACTCACTGAAGCTTTCTCT. It yields the protein CSVEEGLTEAFS.